This entry lists 10 T cell receptor beta chains sequenced from one sample in a study of T cell changes during pregnancy in multiple sclerosis. Assay used: immunoSEQ multiplex PCR; TCRdb lists only in-frame clones, some missing. The sample includes 30,000 to 40,000 clones, roughly 91% of them seen just once. Sample: CD8+ T cells from peripheral blood mononuclear cells, taken in the second trimester of pregnancy. The receptor source for this set is a female donor with multiple sclerosis, enrolled in a pregnancy study.

With respect to this clone: At one boundary the junction diverges from the germline segment, which might be a read error. This chain's CDR3 is CASSQDRGYDSPLHF. The CDR3 nucleotides read TGCGCCAGCAGCCAGGACAGGGGCTATGATTCACCCCTCCACTTT. The chain joins TRBV5-1 to TRBJ1-6, with 9 bases matching TRBD1. Looked up from germline, CDR1 is SGHRS and CDR2 is YFSETQ. The CDR3 is 15 amino acids.

The V gene is TRBV19, the J gene TRBJ2-7, with D possibly matching TRBD2 (5 bases). The germline gives CDR1 LNHDA, CDR2 SQIVND (reference sequence). The CDR3 is made up of 14 amino acids. V gave up 2 bases and J gave up 2 bases, with 10 bases separating them. The CDR3 protein is CASSISGSTYEQYF. The CDR3 nucleotides are TGTGCCAGTAGTATAAGCGGCAGTACCTACGAGCAGTACTTC.

The CDR3: CASSVRMLGSSYNEQFF. CDR3 DNA sequence: TGTGCCAGCAGCGTTCGGATGTTAGGGAGTTCCTACAATGAGCAGTTCTTC. The rearrangement links TRBV9 to TRBJ2-1, with D perhaps TRBD2 (5 bases). Germline V gives CDR1 SGDLS, CDR2 YYNGEE. This CDR3 comprises 17 residues. Trimming took 2 bases from V and 1 from J, leaving 16 bases between them.

The rearrangement uses TRBV19 and TRBJ2-5; TRBD2 is a possible D gene (5 bases). The CDR3 totals 10 residues. In germline, CDR1 is LNHDA, CDR2 SQIVND (reference sequence). Deletions cut 10 bases from V and 7 bases from J, with 10 bases between. The CDR3 DNA reads as TGTGCCACCTACAGCGGGACCCAGTACTTC. As protein: CATYSGTQYF.

V gene TRBV2 combines with J gene TRBJ1-6; 7 bases line up with TRBD1. Germline CDR1 SNHLY, CDR2 FYNNEI. The CDR3 is made up of 19 amino acids. J was trimmed by 0 bases and V by 6 bases; bases with no gene match: 14. CDR3 region: CASSLQLGTESSYNSPLHF. Here the CDR3 DNA reads TGTGCCAGCAGCTTGCAACTAGGGACAGAGAGCTCCTATAATTCACCCCTCCACTTT.

This chain links TRBV9 with TRBJ1-6; D is possibly TRBD1 (6 bases). This CDR3 is built from 15 residues. V lost 5 bases, J lost 7 bases, and 16 bases lay in between. The V gene's germline CDR1 is SGDLS and CDR2 YYNGEE. The chain's CDR3 is CASSTTDRLNSPLHF. The CDR3 bases are TGTGCCAGCAGTACCACAGACAGGCTCAATTCACCCCTCCACTTT.

The chain couples TRBV4-3 to TRBJ1-3; TRBD1 might be the D (5 bases). Germline V gives CDR1 LGHNA, CDR2 YSLEER. The V end lost 0 bases, the J end lost 0 bases, and 9 bases lay between the germline ends. This CDR3 comprises 16 residues. This CDR3 is CASSQDDRHSGNTIYF. DNA for the CDR3: TGCGCCAGCAGCCAAGACGACAGACACTCTGGAAACACCATATATTTT.

In nucleotides, the CDR3 is TGTGCCAGCAGCGCAGCAGGGGGGCTAAGGGAAAAACTGTTTTTT. Its protein is CASSAAGGLREKLFF. This rearrangement joins TRBV7-9 to TRBJ1-4; TRBD1 agrees at 7 bases. Germline-derived CDR1 and CDR2 are SEHNR and FQNEAQ (reference sequence). The CDR3 length is 15 residues. V was pared by 5 bases and J by 8 bases, with 11 bases of the junction left unmatched. The full variable domain, its missing parts supplied by reference TRBV7-9 and TRBJ1-4, is DTGVSQNPRHKITKRGQNVTFRCDPISEHNRLYWYRQTLGQGPEFLTYFQNEAQLEKSRLLSDRFSAERPKGSFSTLEIQRTEQGDSAMYLCASSAAGGLREKLFFGSGTQLSVL.

The gene calls are TRBV10-2 and TRBJ1-2; 7 bases fit TRBD1. There are 15 residues in the CDR3. Germline V CDR1 and CDR2: WSHSY, SAAADI. V dropped 3 bases and J dropped 2; count of bases not matched to a gene: 6. The CDR3 protein is CASSDSGQANYGYTF. CDR3 nucleotide sequence: TGCGCCAGCAGTGATTCCGGACAGGCAAACTATGGCTACACCTTC.

This chain uses TRBV7-9 with TRBJ2-2, with D tentatively TRBD1 (5 bases). Between the trimmed V and J ends, which lost 3 bases and 4 bases, there was a span of 9 bases. CDR1 is SEHNR, CDR2 FQNEAQ, per germline (reference sequence). CDR3 size: 14 residues. The CDR3 DNA reads as TGTGCCAGCAGCTTCAGGGTGGTCACCGGGGAGCTGTTTTTT. It specifies CASSFRVVTGELFF.